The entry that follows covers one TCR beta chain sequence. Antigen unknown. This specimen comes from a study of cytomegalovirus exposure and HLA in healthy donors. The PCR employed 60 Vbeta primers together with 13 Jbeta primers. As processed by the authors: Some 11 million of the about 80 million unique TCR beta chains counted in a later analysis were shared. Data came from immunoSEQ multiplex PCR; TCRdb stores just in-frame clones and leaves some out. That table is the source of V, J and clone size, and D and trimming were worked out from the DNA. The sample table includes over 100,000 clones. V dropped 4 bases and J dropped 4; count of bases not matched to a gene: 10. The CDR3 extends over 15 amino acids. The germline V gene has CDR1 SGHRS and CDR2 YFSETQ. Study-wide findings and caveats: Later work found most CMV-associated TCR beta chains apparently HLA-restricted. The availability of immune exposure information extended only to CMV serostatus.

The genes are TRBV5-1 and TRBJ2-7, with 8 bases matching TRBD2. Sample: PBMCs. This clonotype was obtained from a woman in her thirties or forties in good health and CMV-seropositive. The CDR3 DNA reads TGCGCCAGCAGCCCAGAAAGGACTAGCAGATACGAGCAGTACTTC. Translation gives CASSPERTSRYEQYF.